This T cell receptor (beta chain) was obtained from a study of tumor and adjacent non-tumor tissue in lung cancer. The CDR3 length equals 11 residues, ends included. Germline CDR1 is MDHEN and CDR2 is SYDVKM. Turning to this clonotype: No conserved phenylalanine or tryptophan ends this CDR3, so it is likely a read error. No DNA is shown, since the ends of the CDR3 on it are uncertain; the CDR3 is the one TCRdb lists.

No cell sorting was done before RNA was extracted from the tissue. This non-tumor lung sample came from over 3 cm beyond the tumor edge. TCRbeta libraries were built with three rounds of nested PCR, modified from ARM-PCR. TCRdb independently ran MiXCR on the multiplex PCR reads; one entry per CDR3 protein. The table lists approximately 100,000 distinct CDR3 sequences, around 57% of them singletons, with under 20% in the top ten. The sequencing input was distant non-tumor lung tissue. The source of this sequence is a man between 60 and 75 years old with non-small cell lung cancer. The chain has TRBV28 and TRBJ2-7; the D call of TRBD1 is as the table states it, not checked on the DNA. CDR3 in amino acids: CATRGPDGTYI.